A selection of T cell receptor beta chains follows, all from one sample in a study of T cell responses to AZD1222 COVID-19 vaccine. Libraries were prepared by immunoSEQ multiplex PCR; TCRdb keeps only in-frame clonotypes and omits some of them. The sample data list some 150,000 clones. Material: peripheral blood. The receptor set was obtained from an adult in good health. The CDR3 runs from the conserved cysteine through the conserved F or W. Each record gives: D gene, V gene, J gene, CDR3 DNA, CDR3 protein. A D gene is named only where the DNA matches it firmly.

TRBD1,TRBV12-5,TRBJ2-1,TGTGCTAGTGGGTCCGGACAGGGGGGCTCCTACAATGAGCAGTTCTTC,CASGSGQGGSYNEQFF
TRBD1,TRBV5-8,TRBJ2-4,TGTGCCAGCAGCCGGATCCGGGACAGCCCCCAGTACTTC,CASSRIRDSPQYF
NA,TRBV12-3/TRBV12-4,TRBJ1-2,TGTGCCAGCAGCCAAGTGGGGGCGGGGGGCTACACCTTC,CASSQVGAGGYTF
NA,TRBV20-1,TRBJ2-5,TGCAGTGCTAGGTCGGGGGAGACCCAGTACTTC,CSARSGETQYF
TRBD1,TRBV11-3,TRBJ2-7,TGTGCCAGCAGCTCCGCAGGACAGGGATTCTACGAGCAGTACTTC,CASSSAGQGFYEQYF
NA,TRBV4-2,TRBJ2-5,TGTGCCAGCAGCCAAGATCGAAATAAGGGGACCCAGTACTTC,CASSQDRNKGTQYF
TRBD2,TRBV5-4,TRBJ2-1,TGTGCCAGCAGCTCAGGACTAGTAAAGGCTAATGAGCAGTTCTTC,CASSSGLVKANEQFF
TRBD2,TRBV5-4,TRBJ2-3,TGTGCCAGCAGCACCCGAGCGGGGGGAGGCACAGATACGCAGTATTTT,CASSTRAGGGTDTQYF
NA,TRBV3-1/TRBV3-2,TRBJ1-5,TGTGCCAGCAGCCAAGGGTATCAGCCCCAGCATTTT,CASSQGYQPQHF
NA,TRBV7-2,TRBJ1-5,TGTGCCAGCAGCTTAGGAGACAATTATAGCAATCAGCCCCAGCATTTT,CASSLGDNYSNQPQHF
NA,TRBV7-6,TRBJ1-6,TGTGCCAGCAGCTTAACAACCCTAACCTGGAATTCACCCCTCCACTTT,CASSLTTLTWNSPLHF
TRBD1,TRBV7-3,TRBJ2-5,TGTGCCAGCAGCCCTGGACAGGGGGCGCGGGAGACCCAGTACTTC,CASSPGQGARETQYF